This is a list of T cell receptor beta chains from one sample in a study of cytomegalovirus exposure and HLA in healthy donors. Produced via immunoSEQ multiplex PCR; TCRdb's table is partial and in-frame only. The sample contains about 82,000 clones, 65% to 80% of which appear only once. The sample taken for sequencing was PBMCs. These receptors originate from a human donor in good health. Both conserved end residues are part of each CDR3. The order of the fields is J gene, D gene, clone size, V gene, CDR3 DNA, CDR3 protein. A D gene is named only where the DNA matches it firmly. Size is omitted from some rows. Given values are once, few, many or a class for expanded clones.

TRBJ2-7 TRBD1 NA TRBV7-9 TGTGCCAGCAGCTTGGGACAGGGGGAGAAAAACGAGCAGTACTTC CASSLGQGEKNEQYF
TRBJ2-7 TRBD1 NA TRBV6-6 TGTGCCAGCAGACGTCCCGGGACAGGGGAAGTAAACGAGCAGTACTTC CASRRPGTGEVNEQYF
TRBJ1-2 NA NA TRBV5-6 TGTGCCAGCATCCCCCGCGGGCAGGTGAACTATGGCTACACCTTC CASIPRGQVNYGYTF
TRBJ2-2 TRBD2 NA TRBV5-1 TGCGCCAGCAGCTTGGTCCTAGCGGGGGGGACCGGGGAGCTGTTTTTT CASSLVLAGGTGELFF
TRBJ2-5 TRBD1 NA TRBV7-2 TGTGCCAGCAGCCCCCGACAGGGGTCGGTGGAGACCCAGTACTTC CASSPRQGSVETQYF
TRBJ2-3 TRBD2 once TRBV7-2 TGTGCCAGCAGCTTACTAGCGGGGGGGCTGGCAGATACGCAGTATTTT CASSLLAGGLADTQYF
TRBJ1-6 NA NA TRBV9 TGTGCCAGCAGCGACGGGGGTGGTTCACCCCTCCACTTT CASSDGGGSPLHF
TRBJ1-5 TRBD1 NA TRBV10-3 TGTGCCATCGGGACAGACAGCAATCAGCCCCAGCATTTT CAIGTDSNQPQHF
TRBJ2-7 TRBD1 NA TRBV11-2 TGTGCCAGCAGCTTATCCTCCCCGAACAGGGGCTACGAGCAGTACTTC CASSLSSPNRGYEQYF
TRBJ2-7 NA NA TRBV28 TGTGCCAGCAGCCCCATGATGAGGGGACTGACCTCCTACGAGCAGTACTTC CASSPMMRGLTSYEQYF
TRBJ2-4 TRBD1 NA TRBV15 TGTGCCACGCGGGACAGGAATGGGCTATGGATTCAGTACTTC CATRDRNGLWIQYF
TRBJ2-5 TRBD2 NA TRBV11-2 TGTGCCAGCACCGAATTTCGGGAGGGACAAAAAGAGACCCAGTACTTC CASTEFREGQKETQYF
TRBJ2-5 NA NA TRBV4-3 TGCGCCAGCAGCCAAGAAGGGCGGGGATTTGGAAAGACCCAGTACTTC CASSQEGRGFGKTQYF
TRBJ1-1 NA NA TRBV7-2 TGTGCCAGCAGCTTGGGCAGAAACACTGAAGCTTTCTTT CASSLGRNTEAFF
TRBJ2-5 NA NA TRBV7-2 TGTGCCAGCAGCTTAGGAGGGTCTAGGATGGAGACCCAGTACTTC CASSLGGSRMETQYF
TRBJ2-2 TRBD2 NA TRBV29-1 TGCAGCCGAAATAGCGGGGGAGCTCACACCGGGGAGCTGTTTTTT CSRNSGGAHTGELFF
TRBJ2-1 TRBD2 NA TRBV15 TGTGCCACCAGCACGACTAGCGGGGCTCGAAATGAGCAGTTCTTC CATSTTSGARNEQFF
TRBJ2-1 TRBD1 NA TRBV19 TGTGCCAGTAAGGGGCAGGGGGCTAGGTCCTACAATGAGCAGTTCTTC CASKGQGARSYNEQFF
TRBJ1-2 TRBD1 NA TRBV7-2 TGTGCCAGCAGCCAAGGGCGGAACAGGGGAGTAGGAGGCTACACCTTC CASSQGRNRGVGGYTF
TRBJ1-1 NA NA TRBV19 TGTGCCAGTAGTTCCAATGGGGCCTTGAACACTGAAGCTTTCTTT CASSSNGALNTEAFF
TRBJ2-1 TRBD2 NA TRBV5-5 TGTGCCAGCAGCTTATGGGGGGGTGAGGATGAGCAGTTCTTC CASSLWGGEDEQFF
TRBJ1-1 TRBD1 NA TRBV7-2 TGTGCCAGCAGCTTAGGGACAGGTATGAACACTGAAGCTTTCTTT CASSLGTGMNTEAFF
TRBJ2-7 TRBD1 NA TRBV7-9 TGTTCCAGCAGCTTATCAACCGGACAGGGACCCTACGAGCAGTACTTC CSSSLSTGQGPYEQYF
TRBJ2-3 TRBD2 NA TRBV7-9 TGTGCCAGCAGCTTCACCCCCCCGGCTAGCGGAGTTACAGATACGCAGTATTTT CASSFTPPASGVTDTQYF
TRBJ2-1 NA NA TRBV6-5 TGTGCCAGCAGTCGCTCAGGGGCCACGATGCAGTTCTTC CASSRSGATMQFF
TRBJ1-1 NA NA TRBV15 TGTGCCACCAGCAGAGATCGGGGACAGAACACTGAAGCTTTCTTT CATSRDRGQNTEAFF
TRBJ2-1 TRBD2 NA TRBV6-4 TGTGCCAGCAGTCCCACTGGGGGGGACTTCTGGGATGAGCAGTTCTTC CASSPTGGDFWDEQFF
TRBJ1-2 TRBD1 NA TRBV29-1 TGCAGCGCCGGGGGACAGGTTAACTATGGCTACCCCTTC CSAGGQVNYGYPF
TRBJ1-1 TRBD1 few TRBV5-1 TGCGCCAGCAGCCGGAACGACAGGGTGTCTACTGAAGCTTTCTTT CASSRNDRVSTEAFF
TRBJ1-1 TRBD1 once TRBV29-1 TGCAGCGTAAGACAGGGACCCACTGAAGCTTTCTTT CSVRQGPTEAFF
TRBJ2-5 NA NA TRBV6-5 TGTGCCAGCAGTTACTCGTTGGCAGGGCGGGAGACCCAGTACTTC CASSYSLAGRETQYF
TRBJ2-3 NA once TRBV10-1 TGCGCCAGCAGTGACGCTACTAGCACAGATACGCAGTATTTT CASSDATSTDTQYF
TRBJ1-5 NA NA TRBV7-2 TGTGCCAGCAGCTTAGGGGGGGGTAATCAGCCCCAGCATTTT CASSLGGGNQPQHF
TRBJ2-7 TRBD1 NA TRBV10-3 TGTGCCATCAGCGCCTGGACAGGGGGAAACTACGAGCAGTACTTC CAISAWTGGNYEQYF
TRBJ1-6 TRBD1 NA TRBV9 TGTGCCAGCAGCTCCCGGACAGGGGCCTCACCCCTCCACTTT CASSSRTGASPLHF
TRBJ1-5 NA NA TRBV6-1 TGTGCCAGCAGTGAACTGGGGGGAAGCAATCAGCCCCAGCATTTT CASSELGGSNQPQHF
TRBJ1-1 TRBD1 few TRBV6-5 TGTGCCAGCAGGGTCCGGGACAGGGTTTTCGTGGCTTTCTTT CASRVRDRVFVAFF
TRBJ1-3 NA NA TRBV18 TGTGCCAGCTCACCACCAACACCCAGGGCACCCGAATATAGAAACACCATATATTTT CASSPPTPRAPEYRNTIYF
TRBJ1-1 NA NA TRBV7-2 TGTGCCAGCAGCTTCGCTCTCAGGGGCAACACTGAAGCTTTCTTT CASSFALRGNTEAFF
TRBJ2-3 TRBD2 NA TRBV6-5 TGTGCCACCGCGGGGGTCCTCACAGATACGCAGTATTTT CATAGVLTDTQYF
TRBJ1-1 NA NA TRBV21-1 TGTGCCAGACCGACAGGGTCAGGGAACACTGAAGCTTTCTTT CARPTGSGNTEAFF
TRBJ1-4 NA NA TRBV7-9 TGTGCCAGCAGTGCCCTCGGGGCAACTAATGAAAAACTGTTTTTT CASSALGATNEKLFF
TRBJ2-7 TRBD1 NA TRBV7-2 TGTGCCAGCAGCTTAAGATGGGACCAGGGGGCGAGCTACGAGCAGTACTTC CASSLRWDQGASYEQYF
TRBJ2-2 NA NA TRBV7-8 TGTGCCAGCACCCAACCTACTACAGGGATTTATGGCGGGGAGCTGTTTTTT CASTQPTTGIYGGELFF
TRBJ1-1 NA few TRBV2 TGTGCCAGCAGTGCACAGGGATCAATCGCTGAAGCTTTCTTT CASSAQGSIAEAFF
TRBJ1-1 NA NA TRBV5-8 TGTGCCAGCGCCCCAGGGATGGGGATCACTGAAGCTTTCTTT CASAPGMGITEAFF